This T cell receptor beta chain comes out of a study of T cells in Graves' hyperthyroidism and ophthalmopathy. Across the study: At initial diagnosis, before any treatment had begun, peripheral blood was obtained.

Each 10 ml fresh peripheral blood draw supplied the PBMCs. Looked up from germline, CDR1 is MNHEY and CDR2 is SMNVEV (reference sequence). The CDR3 has 13 amino acids. The germline V and J ends were trimmed by 7 bases and 6 bases, with 12 bases remaining between them. This clonotype has just a few counts. RNA transcripts were the template for amplifying TCR beta CDR3 regions. With the HTBI primer set, the TCR CDR3 went through a first round of RT-PCR. One entry per CDR3 protein, called by TCRdb with MiXCR from the multiplex PCR reads. The sample carries fewer than 450,000 distinct CDR3 sequences, around 15% recorded once.

The source of this sequence is a man aged 50 to 60 with Graves' ophthalmopathy. Sequences were obtained from blood. The gene calls are TRBV27 and TRBJ2-2; D is perhaps TRBD1 (5 bases). The CDR3 DNA is TGTGCCAGCACCAGGGCGCCCGCCGGGGAGCTGTTTTTT. Amino acid sequence: CASTRAPAGELFF.